The 26 T cell receptor beta chains below all came from one sample that was sequenced in a study of T cells after yellow fever vaccination. TCRdb reprocessed the 5' RACE reads with MiXCR, giving one entry per CDR3 protein. The sample carries 500,000 to 700,000 distinct CDR3 sequences, 19% recorded once. The sequencing here drew on PBMCs, taken 15 days after the yellow fever booster vaccination. The source of these receptors is a man aged 30 to 45 who received the YFV17D yellow fever vaccine.

The chain uses TRBV15 and TRBJ2-3; TRBD1 agrees at 9 bases. The germline V gene encodes CDR1 LNHNV and CDR2 YYDKDF (reference sequence). The CDR3 contains 15 residues. J gave up 0 bases and V 4 bases, and 2 bases lay outside the gene matches. Here the CDR3 reads CATSKGTGSTDTQYF. CDR3 nucleotide sequence: TGTGCCACCAGCAAAGGGACAGGGAGCACAGATACGCAGTATTTT.

This clonotype was counted only a few times. CDR3 residues: CASSFPAGLAKNIQYF. In nucleotides, the CDR3 is TGTGCCAGCAGTTTCCCGGCGGGGCTAGCCAAAAACATTCAGTACTTC. V is TRBV12-3 or TRBV12-4 and J is TRBJ2-4; possibly TRBD2 for D (6 bases). Between the trimmed V and J ends, which lost 3 bases and 0 bases, there was a span of 12 bases. This CDR3 has 16 amino acids.

This clonotype was counted between two and nine times. This CDR3 reads CASRTGIGGYTF. CDR3 nucleotides: TGTGCCAGCAGAACAGGGATTGGGGGCTACACCTTC. The gene calls are TRBV2 and TRBJ1-2, with a tentative D call TRBD1 (6 bases). The V gene lost 6 bases and the J gene lost 8 bases, with 13 bases spanning the gap. CDR1 is SNHLY and CDR2 is FYNNEI in the germline V gene. CDR3 length equals 12 residues. Together with reference TRBV2 and TRBJ1-2, the CDR3 gives the full variable domain: EPEVTQTPSHQVTQMGQEVILRCVPISNHLYFYWYRQILGQKVEFLVSFYNNEISEKSEIFDDQFSVERPDGSNFTLKIRSTKLEDSAMYFCASRTGIGGYTFGSGTRLTVV.

There are a few counts of this clonotype. The J gene is TRBJ2-2, the V gene TRBV2, with a weak D call TRBD2 (6 bases). The ends were cut back, 4 bases at V and 2 bases at J, with 11 bases in the middle. The CDR3 loop spans 15 amino acids. Germline V gene sequence: CDR1 SNHLY, CDR2 FYNNEI. CDR3 sequence (DNA): TGTGCCAGCAGTGGGATGGGAGGAAACACCGGGGAGCTGTTTTTT. Protein product: CASSGMGGNTGELFF.

The V and J genes are TRBV11-2 and TRBJ2-1; 7 positions agree with TRBD2. The germline gives CDR1 SGHAT, CDR2 FQNNGV. V lost 5 bases, J lost 2 bases, and 3 bases stayed unmatched. This CDR3 region has 14 residues. The CDR3 DNA reads TGTGCCAGCAGCCGGGACTACCCCTACAATGAGCAGTTCTTC. Its protein is CASSRDYPYNEQFF.

This clonotype was seen a few times. The V call is TRBV4-2, the J call TRBJ1-1, with a tentative D call TRBD1 (5 bases). CDR3 length equals 14 residues. The germline CDR1 and CDR2 sequences are LGHNA and YNFKEQ. The V and J ends lost 3 bases and 1 base respectively, with 9 bases between them. The CDR3 sequence: CASSHQDRNTEAFF. In DNA, the CDR3 is TGTGCCAGCAGCCATCAAGACAGGAACACTGAAGCTTTCTTT.

The V and J genes are TRBV29-1 and TRBJ2-6; D may be TRBD1 (5 bases). CDR3 length: 16 amino acids. Germline CDR1 and CDR2: SQVTM and ANQGSEA. V was pared by 4 bases and J by 6 bases, with 19 bases between. DNA for the CDR3: TGCAGCGTTGGACCTCACCAAGGTGGGGCGGCCAACGTCCTGACTTTC. Protein sequence: CSVGPHQGGAANVLTF.

This chain joins TRBV7-2 and TRBJ2-3; a possible D gene is TRBD1 (6 bases). CDR3 length: 13 amino acids. CDR1 is SGHTA and CDR2 is FQGNSA in the germline V gene. V dropped 5 bases and J dropped 5 bases, with 11 bases sitting between them. The CDR3 region is CASSQGGRDTQYF. For the CDR3, the DNA is TGTGCCAGCAGCCAAGGGGGTAGAGATACGCAGTATTTT.

This clonotype was found a few times. The genes are TRBV20-1 and TRBJ2-7, with 9 bases matching TRBD1. V lost 1 base to trimming and J lost 2 bases; unmatched junction nucleotides: 3. This CDR3 spans 14 amino acids. Germline V CDR1 and CDR2: DFQATT, SNEGSKA (reference sequence). CDR3: CSARGGQGTYEQYF. In DNA form, the CDR3 reads TGCAGTGCTAGAGGGGGACAGGGCACCTACGAGCAGTACTTC.

This clonotype was seen a handful of times. V usage is TRBV5-6 and J usage is TRBJ2-1, with TRBD2 matching 14 bases. V gave up 3 bases and J gave up 8 bases; unmatched junction bases: 10. The CDR3 runs to 17 residues. The germline CDR1 and CDR2 sequences are SGHDT and YYEEEE. Here the CDR3 reads CASSSTSGRARVDEQFF. The CDR3, as DNA: TGTGCCAGCAGCTCGACTAGCGGGAGGGCCAGGGTCGATGAGCAGTTCTTC.

The CDR3 nucleotides read TGTGCCAGCAGAAGGACAGGGCTTGAAAAACTGTTTTTT. Translated: CASRRTGLEKLFF. The chain links TRBV6-5 to TRBJ1-4; 8 bases fit TRBD1. J was trimmed by 7 bases and V by 6 bases; bases with no gene match: 4. CDR3 length: 13 amino acids. The germline gives CDR1 MNHEY, CDR2 SVGAGI.

This clonotype was counted at least ten times. The CDR3 here is CASSSYTEAFF. The CDR3 DNA reads TGTGCCAGCAGTTCCTACACTGAAGCTTTCTTT. The V gene is TRBV12-3 or TRBV12-4, the J gene TRBJ1-1; D gene unclear. This CDR3 contains 11 residues. The V and J ends lost 4 bases and 3 bases respectively, with 3 bases between them.

The chain has TRBV7-6 and TRBJ2-7; weak D call: TRBD2 (6 bases). Trimming took off 4 bases at V and 6 bases at J, with 19 bases between the two ends. CDR1 SGHVS and CDR2 FNYEAQ come from the germline V gene. The CDR3 loop spans 15 amino acids. CDR3 coding DNA: TGTGCCAGCAGCTCTACCGGGACTGGGGGTTCCGAGCAGTACTTC. Translated, it gives CASSSTGTGGSEQYF.

J is TRBJ2-2 and V is TRBV5-1; D remains ambiguous. From germline, CDR1 is SGHRS and CDR2 YFSETQ. Trimming left V 0 bases short and J 4 bases short, with 10 bases between. The CDR3 runs to 15 residues. The CDR3 region is CASSLEGVLTGELFF. CDR3 DNA sequence: TGCGCCAGCAGCTTGGAAGGTGTCCTCACCGGGGAGCTGTTTTTT. Full variable domain (rest looked up from reference TRBV5-1 and TRBJ2-2): KAGVTQTPRYLIKTRGQQVTLSCSPISGHRSVSWYQQTPGQGLQFLFEYFSETQRNKGNFPGRFSGRQFSNSRSEMNVSTLELGDSALYLCASSLEGVLTGELFFGEGSRLTVL.

This clonotype was detected only a few times. The chain is built from TRBV12-3 or TRBV12-4 and TRBJ2-1; weak D call: TRBD1 (6 bases). This CDR3 is built from 20 residues. Trimming pared 1 base from V and 0 bases from J, leaving 22 bases between. CDR3 coding DNA: TGTGCCAGCAGTTTAGGGGTGGGGGACAAATTCGTTCGCTCCTACAATGAGCAGTTCTTC. Protein product: CASSLGVGDKFVRSYNEQFF.

This chain connects TRBV11-2 to TRBJ2-1, with 11 bases lining up with TRBD2. The V segment lost 3 bases and the J segment 4 bases; nucleotides outside the gene matches: 14. CDR1 and CDR2 (germline): SGHAT, FQNNGV. This CDR3 comprises 19 residues. The CDR3 protein is CASSFGTSGQLGGYNEQFF. DNA of the CDR3: TGTGCCAGCAGCTTCGGGACTAGCGGACAACTGGGTGGGTACAATGAGCAGTTCTTC.

This clonotype was seen a few times. The chain couples TRBV7-9 to TRBJ2-5; D may be TRBD2 (5 bases). Trimming took 8 bases from V and 7 from J, leaving 17 bases between them. The CDR3 has 13 residues. Germline values: CDR1 SEHNR, CDR2 FQNEAQ (reference sequence). The CDR3 bases are TGTGCCAGCTTGGGGAGTAGGGTGTCGACCCAGTACTTC. Protein product: CASLGSRVSTQYF.

The chain couples TRBV7-8 to TRBJ2-7; 8 bases agree with TRBD1. The CDR3 covers 13 residues. V shed 5 bases, J shed 5 bases, and the junction held 5 bases outside the gene matches. The germline V gene encodes CDR1 SGHVS and CDR2 FQNEAQ. CDR3 DNA sequence: TGTGCCAGCAGCCGGACAGGGTCTAACGAGCAGTACTTC. It codes for CASSRTGSNEQYF.

This clonotype was recorded a few times. The CDR3 reads CASSPLAGGEETQYF. The CDR3 coding sequence is TGTGCCAGCAGTCCCTTAGCGGGAGGAGAAGAGACCCAGTACTTC. The J gene is TRBJ2-5, the V gene TRBV12-3 or TRBV12-4; the match to TRBD2 covers 10 bases. The CDR3 consists of 15 residues. J was trimmed by 3 bases and V by 5 bases; bases with no gene match: 6.

A few counts support this clonotype. This chain connects TRBV7-8 to TRBJ2-3, with 9 positions matching TRBD2. This CDR3 is built from 16 residues. The trim removed 5 bases at V and 2 bases at J, leaving 8 bases unmatched. CDR1 and CDR2 (germline): SGHVS, FQNEAQ. CDR3 protein: CASSPQTSGHTDTQYF. DNA of the CDR3: TGTGCCAGCAGCCCGCAAACTAGCGGGCACACAGATACGCAGTATTTT.

The rearrangement links TRBV29-1 to TRBJ2-7; tentative D call: TRBD1 (6 bases). Germline values: CDR1 SQVTM, CDR2 ANQGSEA. Trimming took 6 bases from V and 3 from J, leaving 15 bases between them. The CDR3 loop spans 13 amino acids. CDR3 region: CSVDTGNDYEQYF. CDR3 nucleotides: TGCAGCGTAGATACAGGGAACGACTACGAGCAGTACTTC.

This rearrangement joins TRBV10-3 to TRBJ2-7, with a weak D call TRBD1 (5 bases). Looked up from germline, CDR1 is ENHRY and CDR2 is SYGVKD. V lost 2 bases and J lost 6, with 14 bases in between. CDR3 length: 14 amino acids. The CDR3 DNA reads TGTGCCATCAGTGAGCGACAGATGGAATCCGAGCAGTACTTC. Its translation: CAISERQMESEQYF.

This clonotype was picked up a small number of times. The CDR3 nucleotides read TGTGCCAGCAGCGTTTCGGGACGGATCGAGACCCAGTACTTC. Translating it yields CASSVSGRIETQYF. The chain joins TRBV9 to TRBJ2-5; perhaps D is TRBD1 or TRBD2 (5 bases each). Looked up from germline, CDR1 is SGDLS and CDR2 is YYNGEE. This CDR3 spans 14 amino acids. Deletions cut 2 bases from V and 5 bases from J, with 13 bases between.

This clonotype was seen more than once but under ten times. The chain combines TRBV15 with TRBJ2-3, with D possibly TRBD2 on 7 matching bases. Germline lookup yields CDR1 LNHNV and CDR2 YYDKDF (reference sequence). Trimming removed 0 bases at V and 7 bases at J, with 11 bases between. The CDR3 extends over 14 amino acids. The CDR3 loop reads CATSRDGGANTQYF. DNA for the CDR3: TGTGCCACCAGCAGAGATGGGGGGGCCAATACGCAGTATTTT.

This clonotype came up a few times. The chain employs TRBV7-9 and TRBJ1-5; no firm D call. The CDR3 is 16 residues long. The germline V gene encodes CDR1 SEHNR and CDR2 FQNEAQ (reference sequence). V was shortened by 3 bases and J by 7 bases, with 19 bases between the two germline ends. The CDR3 sequence: CASSFAWTSEVQPQHF. The CDR3 DNA follows: TGTGCCAGCAGCTTCGCCTGGACCTCGGAGGTCCAGCCCCAGCATTTT.

The gene calls are TRBV20-1 and TRBJ2-3; TRBD2 matches 7 bases. CDR3 size: 12 residues. V gave up 6 bases and J gave up 4 bases; unmatched junction bases: 4. Germline CDR1 reads DFQATT; CDR2 reads SNEGSKA (reference sequence). CDR3 nucleotides: TGCAGTGCCGGCGGGAGAGCAGATACGCAGTATTTT. Protein: CSAGGRADTQYF.